The rows below give T cell receptor beta chains drawn from one sample of a study of early T cells in non-severe SARS-CoV-2 infection. TCRdb used MiXCR to reprocess the 5' RACE reads, holding one entry per CDR3 protein. This sample has fewer than 40,000 distinct CDR3 sequences; roughly 7.2% occur once, and the top ten carry less than 3%. Material: whole blood. The receptors come from an adult who was a healthcare worker with PCR-confirmed SARS-CoV-2 infection or an uninfected control (not recorded which). Both conserved end residues are part of each CDR3. The D gene is left open where the match is weak. Clone size is not always given. Where it is, it says once, few, many or a class for expanded clones.

v_call: TRBV9; j_call: TRBJ2-7; clone_size: few; d_call: NA; cdr3_aa: CASSVEDIRGEQYF; cdr3_nt: TGTGCCAGCAGCGTGGAGGACATCCGGGGCGAGCAGTACTTC
v_call: TRBV20-1; j_call: TRBJ2-1; clone_size: many; d_call: TRBD2; cdr3_aa: CSASSHTSGRSGEQFF; cdr3_nt: TGCAGTGCTAGTTCCCACACTAGCGGGAGATCTGGGGAGCAGTTCTTC
v_call: TRBV10-3; j_call: TRBJ2-3; clone_size: many; d_call: TRBD2; cdr3_aa: CAISARGDLTDTQYF; cdr3_nt: TGTGCCATCAGTGCCCGGGGGGACCTGACAGATACGCAGTATTTT
v_call: TRBV7-2; j_call: TRBJ2-3; clone_size: many; d_call: NA; cdr3_aa: CASSSQGLAADTQFF; cdr3_nt: TGTGCCAGCAGCTCCCAAGGCCTAGCCGCAGATACGCAGTTTTTT
v_call: TRBV4-3; j_call: TRBJ2-2; clone_size: many; d_call: NA; cdr3_aa: CASSLFFSTTNTGELFF; cdr3_nt: TGCGCCAGCAGCCTTTTTTTTTCGACAACGAACACCGGGGAGCTGTTTTTT
v_call: TRBV7-9; j_call: TRBJ1-1; clone_size: many; d_call: NA; cdr3_aa: CASSLTGSRTEAFF; cdr3_nt: TGTGCCAGCAGCTTAACAGGGAGTCGGACTGAAGCTTTCTTT
v_call: TRBV7-2; j_call: TRBJ1-1; clone_size: NA; d_call: NA; cdr3_aa: CASSYNRARANTEAFF; cdr3_nt: TGTGCCAGCAGCTATAACAGGGCTCGGGCGAACACTGAAGCTTTCTTT
v_call: TRBV18; j_call: TRBJ2-1; clone_size: many; d_call: NA; cdr3_aa: CASSPQGRRYNEQFF; cdr3_nt: TGTGCCAGCTCACCCCAGGGACGCCGCTACAATGAGCAGTTCTTC
v_call: TRBV20-1; j_call: TRBJ2-1; clone_size: many; d_call: NA; cdr3_aa: CSASYPTRRQTPYNEQFF; cdr3_nt: TGCAGTGCTAGCTATCCGACTAGACGGCAAACCCCCTACAATGAGCAGTTCTTC
v_call: TRBV7-2; j_call: TRBJ2-4; clone_size: many; d_call: NA; cdr3_aa: CASSLSGAKNIQYF; cdr3_nt: TGTGCCAGCAGCTTATCAGGGGCCAAAAACATTCAGTACTTC
v_call: TRBV29-1; j_call: TRBJ2-5; clone_size: few; d_call: NA; cdr3_aa: CSVGLQGGPGETQYF; cdr3_nt: TGCAGCGTTGGCTTACAGGGAGGACCGGGAGAGACCCAGTACTTC